This T cell receptor beta chain was sequenced during a study of blood T cell repertoires in COVID-19. Overall study: In each case, the material was cDNA or gDNA derived from T cells, B-cell-depleted T cells, or PBMCs.

Some clones are missing from TCRdb's copy, which holds only in-frame ones; the method was immunoSEQ multiplex PCR. Found here are 150,000 to 200,000 clones, about nine tenths of them singletons; the top ten hold approximately 2%. This clone was counted once. The germline CDR1 and CDR2 sequences are SQVTM and ANQGSEA. The CDR3 covers 16 residues. Germline trimming cut 6 bases from V and 4 bases from J; bases unmatched to any gene: 16. The V call is TRBV29-1, the J call TRBJ1-2, with 8 bases aligning to TRBD1. The sample taken for sequencing was peripheral blood. The clonotype was recovered from a man aged 18 to 35 who had recovered from COVID-19. The CDR3 nucleotides read TGCAGCGTCTACGCACCCTCGGACAGGGCCCGCTATGGCTACACCTTC. Translation gives CSVYAPSDRARYGYTF.